This T cell receptor beta chain came from a study of beta chain features in type 1 diabetes. The germline V and J ends were trimmed by 4 bases and 3 bases, with 7 bases remaining between them. In germline, CDR1 is SEHNR, CDR2 FQNEAQ (reference sequence). The CDR3 consists of 12 residues. About this clone: Its antigen is unidentified.

Sequenced material consisted of expressed TCRB transcripts (all of the isolated RNA was reverse transcribed). Generated by immunoSEQ multiplex PCR, the TCRdb table keeps only in-frame clones and is missing some. The repertoire holds roughly 340,000 clones, with around an eighth as singletons. Study-wide points: Type 1 diabetes patients showed a moderate but significant shortening of TCRB CDR3s in all four CD4+ subsets.

This TCR came from a woman aged 18-35 years with type 1 diabetes. The sequenced material came from naive CD4+ T cells from blood. V gene TRBV7-9 combines with J gene TRBJ2-7; a weak D match, TRBD1 (5 bases). The CDR3 DNA is TGTGCCAGCAGCTCCCAGGGCTACGAGCAGTACTTC. Protein product: CASSSQGYEQYF.